Listed below are T cell receptor beta chains from one sample, sequenced in a study of CD8 T cells in Susac syndrome. TCRdb re-called the immunoSEQ multiplex PCR reads with MiXCR, one entry per CDR3 protein. The data show about 120,000 distinct CDR3 sequences, about 95% seen once. Sequencing was performed on CD8+ T cells from PBMCs. These receptors all stem from a human donor with Susac syndrome. Both conserved end residues are part of each CDR3. A D gene is named only where the DNA matches it firmly. Clone size is given for some rows only: seen once, a few or many times, or a class if the clone is expanded.

v_gene	d_gene	j_gene	abundance	CDR3aa	CDR3nt
TRBV4-1	NA	TRBJ2-1	NA	CASSQDIGQGSYNEQFF	TGCGCCAGCAGCCAAGATATCGGCCAAGGCTCCTACAATGAGCAGTTCTTC
TRBV20-1	NA	TRBJ2-7	NA	CSANGRARTPYEQYF	TGCAGTGCTAACGGCAGGGCCCGGACCCCCTACGAGCAGTACTTC
TRBV9	NA	TRBJ2-1	NA	CASNPGWGNEQFF	TGTGCCAGCAACCCGGGCTGGGGAAATGAGCAGTTCTTC
TRBV7-9	NA	TRBJ2-7	NA	CASSLVGGTTYEQYF	TGTGCCAGCAGCTTAGTCGGGGGAACTACCTACGAGCAGTACTTC
TRBV27	NA	TRBJ2-7	once	CASSFLRGEGAVNEQYF	TGTGCCAGCAGTTTCCTGAGGGGGGAGGGGGCAGTTAACGAGCAGTACTTC
TRBV4-3	NA	TRBJ2-2	NA	CASSQDPGGNTGELFF	TGCGCCAGCAGCCAAGACCCCGGGGGGAACACCGGGGAGCTGTTTTTT
TRBV7-3	NA	TRBJ2-1	NA	CASSLTAGGLGEQFF	TGTGCCAGCAGCTTAACGGCAGGAGGTCTTGGGGAGCAGTTCTTC
TRBV20-1	NA	TRBJ2-7	NA	CSADYGETYEQYF	TGCAGTGCAGACTACGGGGAGACCTACGAGCAGTACTTC
TRBV9	NA	TRBJ2-1	NA	CASSVAGEASRFEQFF	TGTGCCAGCAGCGTAGCGGGGGAGGCTAGCCGCTTTGAGCAGTTCTTC
TRBV24-1	TRBD2	TRBJ2-1	NA	CATSSSGDYNEQFF	TGTGCCACCAGTTCAAGCGGGGACTACAATGAGCAGTTCTTC
TRBV6-2/TRBV6-3	TRBD2	TRBJ2-5	NA	CASSSQLRTSGGAGETQYF	TGTGCCAGCAGTTCACAGCTCCGGACTAGCGGGGGGGCCGGAGAGACCCAGTACTTC
TRBV4-1	NA	TRBJ2-1	NA	CASSPLENDEQFF	TGCGCCAGCAGCCCCCTCGAAAATGACGAGCAGTTCTTC
TRBV13	NA	TRBJ1-2	NA	CASSFSQVDSSGYTF	TGTGCCAGCAGCTTCAGTCAGGTGGATTCCTCTGGCTACACCTTC
TRBV6-1	TRBD2	TRBJ2-3	NA	CASTGLAGGLDTQYF	TGTGCCAGCACTGGACTAGCGGGGGGCCTAGATACGCAGTATTTT
TRBV7-9	NA	TRBJ2-6	NA	CASSSRLSGSGANVLTF	TGTGCCAGCAGCTCCAGGTTGTCGGGATCTGGGGCCAACGTCCTGACTTTC
TRBV4-1	NA	TRBJ2-3	once	CASSQDPPGQGGDTQYF	TGCGCCAGCAGCCAAGATCCCCCGGGACAAGGGGGTGATACGCAGTATTTT
TRBV6-2/TRBV6-3	TRBD1	TRBJ1-2	once	CASSYPSFQKGQGDYGYTF	TGTGCCAGCAGTTACCCGTCGTTCCAGAAAGGACAGGGCGACTATGGCTACACCTTC
TRBV13	TRBD1	TRBJ2-5	NA	CASSFRTGGVQETQYF	TGTGCCAGCAGCTTCCGGACAGGGGGAGTCCAAGAGACCCAGTACTTC
TRBV3-1	TRBD1	TRBJ2-7	NA	CASSQGQGPSYEQYF	TGTGCCAGCAGCCAGGGACAGGGTCCTTCCTACGAGCAGTACTTC
TRBV6-2/TRBV6-3	NA	TRBJ1-2	NA	CASSERHGYTF	TGTGCCAGCAGTGAAAGGCATGGCTACACCTTC
TRBV6-5	NA	TRBJ2-2	NA	CASSPVQAGELFF	TGTGCCAGCAGTCCCGTCCAGGCCGGGGAGCTGTTTTTT
TRBV24-1	NA	TRBJ1-2	NA	CATSDLQLLNCYTF	TGTGCCACCAGTGATTTGCAGTTACTAAACTGCTACACCTTC
TRBV7-9	TRBD1	TRBJ2-2	NA	CASSSGPGQGYGGELFF	TGTGCCAGCAGCTCTGGACCGGGACAGGGATATGGCGGGGAGCTGTTTTTT
TRBV19	TRBD2	TRBJ2-3	NA	CASSEGLADTDTQYF	TGTGCCAGTTCCGAGGGACTAGCGGACACAGATACGCAGTATTTT
TRBV6-6	NA	TRBJ2-7	NA	CASSPRQDVYEQYF	TGTGCCAGCAGCCCCCGACAGGACGTCTACGAGCAGTACTTC
TRBV7-9	NA	TRBJ1-2	NA	CASSLDAYGYTF	TGTGCCAGCAGCTTAGACGCCTATGGCTACACCTTC
TRBV19	TRBD1	TRBJ1-1	NA	CASKLSGTGMGRDTEAFF	TGTGCCAGTAAACTTTCCGGGACAGGGATGGGGAGGGACACTGAAGCTTTCTTT
TRBV19	TRBD1	TRBJ1-2	NA	CASIATPDRGRGLGYGYTF	TGTGCCAGTATAGCCACCCCCGACAGGGGCCGAGGACTAGGGTATGGCTACACCTTC
TRBV12-3/TRBV12-4	NA	TRBJ1-5	once	CASSPQWTGNQPQHF	TGTGCCAGCAGTCCCCAATGGACAGGCAATCAGCCCCAGCATTTT
TRBV21-1	NA	TRBJ2-5	NA	CASSKASRGGGKETQYF	TGTGCCAGCAGCAAAGCCTCCCGGGGCGGGGGGAAGGAGACCCAGTACTTC
TRBV13	TRBD2	TRBJ2-7	NA	CASSFWSSGGPNEQYF	TGTGCCAGCAGCTTCTGGTCCAGCGGGGGCCCTAACGAGCAGTACTTC
TRBV6-5	NA	TRBJ1-2	NA	CASSYLGTPPGSYGYTF	TGTGCCAGCAGTTACTTGGGCACCCCCCCCGGGAGCTATGGCTACACCTTC
TRBV9	TRBD2	TRBJ2-7	once	CASSVDGEGYEQYF	TGTGCCAGCAGCGTAGATGGGGAGGGCTACGAGCAGTACTTC
TRBV23-1	NA	TRBJ1-1	NA	CASSQKLTEAFF	TGCGCCAGCAGTCAAAAGCTCACTGAAGCTTTCTTT
TRBV29-1	TRBD2	TRBJ2-7	NA	CSVDRGGYEQYF	TGCAGCGTTGATCGGGGGGGTTACGAGCAGTACTTC